A selection of T cell receptor beta chains follows, all from one sample in a study of identifying expanded T cells in peripheral blood. The method was immunoSEQ multiplex PCR; TCRdb's version includes in-frame clones alone and lacks a portion of them. This sample has about 80,000 clones; 88% occur once, and the top ten carry around 19%. The sequenced sample was blood. These receptor sequences come from a person aged 18-70 years in good health. The CDR3 runs from the conserved cysteine through the conserved F or W. Fields, in order: V gene, clone size, J gene, D gene, CDR3 protein, CDR3 DNA. D genes are given only for firm matches. Rows may omit the clone size; those that give it use once, few, many or a size class.

TRBV4-1,.,TRBJ2-7,.,CASSQAMGSYEQYF,TGCGCCAGCAGCCAAGCTATGGGGTCCTACGAGCAGTACTTC
TRBV19,.,TRBJ1-2,.,CASSPNTGTELYGYTF,TGTGCCAGTAGTCCGAATACCGGGACGGAACTCTATGGCTACACCTTC
TRBV7-8,.,TRBJ1-3,TRBD1,CASSPDRGQTGDF,TGTGCCAGCAGCCCAGACAGGGGGCAGACTGGGGATTTT
TRBV6-5,.,TRBJ2-1,.,CASSSPGDRYNEQFF,TGTGCCAGCAGTTCCCCGGGGGACAGATACAATGAGCAGTTCTTC
TRBV5-1,once,TRBJ2-5,.,CASSLELVRETQYF,TGCGCCAGCAGCTTGGAGTTAGTACGGGAGACCCAGTACTTC
TRBV11-2,.,TRBJ1-4,TRBD1,CASSLRQGWEKLFF,TGTGCCAGCAGCTTAAGACAGGGGTGGGAAAAACTGTTTTTT
TRBV6-5,.,TRBJ2-2,TRBD1,CASSYSMGTGTGELFF,TGTGCCAGCAGTTACTCGATGGGGACAGGGACCGGGGAGCTGTTTTTT
TRBV19,.,TRBJ2-2,TRBD1,CASSILGQGNTGELFF,TGTGCCAGTAGTATTCTTGGACAGGGGAACACCGGGGAGCTGTTTTTT
TRBV7-7,.,TRBJ2-7,.,CASSLSESLGEQYF,TGTGCCAGCAGCTTAAGTGAGTCCCTGGGGGAGCAGTACTTC
TRBV11-2,.,TRBJ2-7,.,CASSLTTGVGGFEQYF,TGTGCCAGCAGCTTGACTACCGGGGTGGGCGGCTTCGAGCAGTACTTC
TRBV6-6,.,TRBJ2-5,.,CASSYSADSLETQYF,TGTGCCAGCAGTTACTCCGCGGACTCGTTGGAGACCCAGTACTTC
TRBV6-1,few,TRBJ1-1,.,CASVLGGNEAFF,TGTGCCAGCGTGCTCGGGGGAAATGAAGCTTTCTTT
TRBV4-3,.,TRBJ2-7,TRBD2,CASSQNWLKRGASYEQYF,TGCGCCAGCAGCCAAAATTGGCTGAAGCGGGGGGCTTCCTACGAGCAGTACTTC
TRBV7-9,.,TRBJ1-1,.,CASSLEGRGRTEAFF,TGTGCCAGCAGCTTAGAAGGGAGGGGAAGGACTGAAGCTTTCTTT
TRBV4-3,.,TRBJ2-7,.,CASSQSRNAGFLLGQYF,TGCGCCAGCAGCCAAAGTCGGAACGCCGGCTTCCTTTTGGGGCAGTACTTC
TRBV29-1,.,TRBJ2-3,TRBD2,CSVVRAGGSTDTQYF,TGCAGCGTCGTAAGAGCGGGGGGGAGCACAGATACGCAGTATTTT
TRBV6-5,.,TRBJ1-1,.,CASSSYPAAGTEAFF,TGTGCCAGCAGTTCGTACCCGGCCGCGGGGACTGAAGCTTTCTTT
TRBV4-2,.,TRBJ2-5,TRBD2,CASSQDTLAAGAETQYF,TGTGCCAGCAGCCAAGATACCCTAGCAGCGGGGGCGGAGACCCAGTACTTC
TRBV7-6,once,TRBJ2-1,TRBD2,CASSSRERGSSYNEQFF,TGTGCCAGCAGCTCGAGGGAGCGGGGGTCCTCCTACAATGAGCAGTTCTTC
TRBV7-2,.,TRBJ1-3,TRBD1,CASSLVDRGNTIYF,TGTGCCAGCAGCTTAGTAGACAGGGGGAACACCATATATTTT
TRBV6-5,.,TRBJ2-7,TRBD2,CASSSQRRGRYEQYF,TGTGCCAGCAGTTCGCAACGGCGGGGGAGGTACGAGCAGTACTTC
TRBV11-2,.,TRBJ1-1,.,CASSLGPASF,TGTGCCAGCAGCTTAGGGCCAGCCAGCTTT
TRBV4-3,.,TRBJ2-2,.,CASSQDPGSWLAGELFF,TGCGCCAGCAGCCAAGATCCGGGATCCTGGCTCGCCGGGGAGCTGTTTTTT
TRBV28,once,TRBJ2-7,.,CASSLLTGAAYEQYF,TGTGCCAGCAGTTTATTAACGGGGGCGGCCTACGAGCAGTACTTC
TRBV30,.,TRBJ1-2,.,CAWTVGGGRCTF,TGTGCCTGGACCGTGGGTGGGGGAAGGTGCACCTTC
TRBV13,.,TRBJ2-1,.,CASSLAGEYNEQFF,TGTGCCAGCAGCTTAGCGGGGGAATACAATGAGCAGTTCTTC
TRBV6-5,.,TRBJ2-1,.,CASREIRYHEQFF,TGTGCCAGCCGGGAAATTCGCTATCATGAGCAGTTCTTC
TRBV19,.,TRBJ1-5,TRBD1,CASRKTPGQGAKQPQHF,TGTGCCAGTAGAAAAACTCCGGGACAGGGGGCCAAACAGCCCCAGCATTTT
TRBV5-5,.,TRBJ1-1,.,CASSWGGSGEAFF,TGTGCCAGCAGCTGGGGCGGGTCGGGTGAAGCTTTCTTT
TRBV28,.,TRBJ2-7,TRBD1,CASSFGDRGYEQYF,TGTGCCAGCAGTTTTGGGGACAGGGGCTACGAGCAGTACTTC
TRBV7-8,few,TRBJ1-4,.,CASSLRAGFGEKLFF,TGTGCCAGCAGCTTACGGGCAGGGTTTGGTGAAAAACTGTTTTTT
TRBV5-6,once,TRBJ1-1,.,CASSLGGTGAFF,TGTGCCAGCAGCTTGGGAGGGACTGGGGCTTTCTTT
TRBV10-3,.,TRBJ2-7,.,CAISEPNRYEQYF,TGTGCCATCAGTGAGCCTAATCGGTACGAGCAGTACTTC
TRBV5-4,.,TRBJ2-6,.,CASSLGESSGANVLTF,TGTGCCAGCAGCTTGGGAGAGAGCTCTGGGGCCAACGTCCTGACTTTC
TRBV28,.,TRBJ1-6,.,CASSSWTLRPHSPLHF,TGTGCCAGCAGTTCCTGGACTCTTAGACCACATTCACCCCTCCACTTT
TRBV7-6,.,TRBJ2-7,.,CASSFGFPTYEQYF,TGTGCCAGCAGCTTTGGGTTTCCCACCTACGAGCAGTACTTC
TRBV18,.,TRBJ1-2,TRBD1,CASSVGTVTFYGYTF,TGTGCCAGCTCCGTGGGGACAGTAACATTCTATGGCTACACCTTC
TRBV10-3,.,TRBJ2-3,TRBD2,CAISDNQRGPQRDTQYF,TGTGCCATCTCGGACAATCAGCGGGGGCCACAACGAGATACGCAGTATTTT
TRBV5-4,few,TRBJ2-7,.,CASSTRGYEQYF,TGTGCCAGCAGCACAAGGGGGTACGAGCAGTACTTC
TRBV13,.,TRBJ2-7,TRBD1,CASSLVRTGSYEQYF,TGTGCCAGCAGCTTAGTCAGGACAGGGTCCTACGAGCAGTACTTC
TRBV4-1,few,TRBJ2-3,.,CASSQVGGGTDTQYF,TGCGCCAGCAGCCAGGTTGGCGGGGGCACAGATACGCAGTATTTT